Presented here are 8 T cell receptor beta chains from one specimen sequenced in a study of beta chain features in type 1 diabetes. The isolated RNA, all of it, was reverse transcribed, so expressed TCRB transcripts were what got sequenced. The table came from immunoSEQ multiplex PCR; TCRdb's copy has only in-frame clones and leaves some out. Counted here are roughly 450,000 clones, about 14% occurring once; the ten biggest clones make up roughly 0.04%. Sequencing was performed on naive CD4+ T cells from blood. These receptors were taken from a man aged 25-40 years in good health.

This clone was seen a few times. V usage is TRBV9 and J usage is TRBJ1-2; D gene uncertain. The CDR3 is 14 residues long. Germline V gene lookup returns CDR1 SGDLS and CDR2 YYNGEE. Deletions cut 4 bases from V and 4 bases from J, with 14 bases between. This CDR3 reads CASSPPEFLYGYTF. DNA of the CDR3: TGTGCCAGCAGCCCCCCGGAGTTCCTCTATGGCTACACCTTC.

V is TRBV30 and J is TRBJ1-1; tentatively, D is TRBD1 (5 bases). Germline V gives CDR1 GTSNPN, CDR2 SVGIG (reference sequence). Trimming took off 3 bases at V and 0 bases at J, with 11 bases between the two ends. This CDR3 is built from 14 residues. CDR3 sequence: CAWRRGLMNTEAFF. For the CDR3, the DNA is TGTGCCTGGAGACGGGGACTCATGAACACTGAAGCTTTCTTT.

This clone was detected only a few times. The chain joins TRBV4-3 to TRBJ2-1; D gene uncertain. The CDR3 contains 16 residues. Trimming stripped 0 bases from V and 1 base from J, with 10 bases between. Per the germline V gene, CDR1 is LGHNA and CDR2 is YSLEER. The CDR3 nucleotides read TGCGCCAGCAGCCAAGACTCGCAGATTTCCTACAATGAGCAGTTCTTC. As protein: CASSQDSQISYNEQFF.

This clone occurred a few times. The chain employs TRBV5-4 and TRBJ1-1; D possibly corresponds to TRBD1 (5 bases). The germline gives CDR1 SGHNT, CDR2 YYREEE (reference sequence). The ends were cut back, 3 bases at V and 3 bases at J, with 9 bases in the middle. This CDR3 has 13 amino acids. The CDR3 spells CASSSGGDTEAFF. The DNA for the CDR3 is TGTGCCAGCAGCTCCGGAGGGGACACTGAAGCTTTCTTT. The whole variable domain, remainder taken from reference TRBV5-4 and TRBJ1-1, is ETGVTQSPTHLIKTRGQQVTLRCSSQSGHNTVSWYQQALGQGPQFIFQYYREEENGRGNFPPRFSGLQFPNYSSELNVNALELDDSALYLCASSSGGDTEAFFGQGTRLTVV.

There are a few counts of this clone. The chain employs TRBV7-9 and TRBJ1-3; no clear D gene. Germline values: CDR1 SEHNR, CDR2 FQNEAQ (reference sequence). The CDR3 has 14 amino acids. Trimming took 5 bases from V and 4 from J, leaving 12 bases between them. The CDR3 sequence: CASSHGLTGNTIYF. CDR3 DNA: TGTGCCAGCAGCCACGGACTCACCGGAAACACCATATATTTT.

This clone has just a few counts. The V call is TRBV5-1, the J call TRBJ2-5, with unresolved D. V shed 0 bases and J shed 4 bases, with 16 bases lying between them. CDR1 SGHRS and CDR2 YFSETQ come from the germline V gene. The CDR3 is 16 residues long. CDR3 sequence (DNA): TGCGCCAGCAGCTTGGCCGGGTTTTTGGGTCGAGAGACCCAGTACTTC. It codes for CASSLAGFLGRETQYF.

The chain combines TRBV9 with TRBJ2-5; 10 bases are a match to TRBD2. The CDR3 length is 16 residues. The V gene's germline CDR1 is SGDLS and CDR2 YYNGEE. V lost 2 bases and J lost 0; bases outside the gene matches: 4. Here the CDR3 reads CASSVTSGVNQETQYF. The CDR3 nucleotides are TGTGCCAGCAGCGTCACTAGCGGGGTGAACCAAGAGACCCAGTACTTC.

The chain couples TRBV5-1 to TRBJ2-1, with TRBD2 matching 8 bases. Germline V gives CDR1 SGHRS, CDR2 YFSETQ. J gave up 9 bases and V 0 bases, and 8 bases lay outside the gene matches. This CDR3 has 15 amino acids. The chain's CDR3 is CASSLVASGYAEQFF. Written as DNA, the CDR3 is TGCGCCAGCAGCTTGGTGGCTAGCGGGTACGCTGAGCAGTTCTTC.